At least ten counts were recorded for the clone carrying this T cell receptor (beta chain). This entry comes from a study of regulatory T cells in long-lasting Graves disease. Per the germline V gene, CDR1 is KGHSH and CDR2 is LQKENI. V lost 0 bases and J lost 2, with 10 bases in between. The CDR3 sequence is 15 residues long. The time point was: persistent/refractory GD, antithyroid drugs over 5 years with positive TRAb. Following extraction of RNA from PBMCs, that RNA was used to make the TCR library. Building the TCR beta libraries relied on iRepertoire HTBI primers, and CDR3 regions underwent Arm-PCR. One entry per CDR3 protein results from TCRdb running MiXCR on the multiplex PCR reads. The sample lists about 470,000 distinct CDR3 sequences, more than 20% occurring once.

J is TRBJ1-2 and V is TRBV18; D remains unclear. The sequence came from a female donor with Graves disease. The sequences come from peripheral blood mononuclear cells (PBMCs), collected when the disease was refractory, from a patient treated with antithyroid drugs. CDR3: CASSPPSGPNYGYTF. CDR3 nucleotide sequence: TGTGCCAGCTCACCACCGTCAGGCCCGAACTATGGCTACACCTTC.